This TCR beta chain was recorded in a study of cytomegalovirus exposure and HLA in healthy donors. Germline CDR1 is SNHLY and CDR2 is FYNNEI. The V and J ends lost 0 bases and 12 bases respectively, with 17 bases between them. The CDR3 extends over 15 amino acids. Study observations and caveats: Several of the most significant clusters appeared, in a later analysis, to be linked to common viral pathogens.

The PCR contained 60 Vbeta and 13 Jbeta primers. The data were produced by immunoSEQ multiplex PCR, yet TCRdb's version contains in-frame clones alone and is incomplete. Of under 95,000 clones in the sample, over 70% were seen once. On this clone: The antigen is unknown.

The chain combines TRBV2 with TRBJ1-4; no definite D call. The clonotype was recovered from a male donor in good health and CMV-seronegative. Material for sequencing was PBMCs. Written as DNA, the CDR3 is TGTGCCAGCAGTGAAGCGAACCCGTCACTGGGCCAACTGTTTTTT. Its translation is CASSEANPSLGQLFF.